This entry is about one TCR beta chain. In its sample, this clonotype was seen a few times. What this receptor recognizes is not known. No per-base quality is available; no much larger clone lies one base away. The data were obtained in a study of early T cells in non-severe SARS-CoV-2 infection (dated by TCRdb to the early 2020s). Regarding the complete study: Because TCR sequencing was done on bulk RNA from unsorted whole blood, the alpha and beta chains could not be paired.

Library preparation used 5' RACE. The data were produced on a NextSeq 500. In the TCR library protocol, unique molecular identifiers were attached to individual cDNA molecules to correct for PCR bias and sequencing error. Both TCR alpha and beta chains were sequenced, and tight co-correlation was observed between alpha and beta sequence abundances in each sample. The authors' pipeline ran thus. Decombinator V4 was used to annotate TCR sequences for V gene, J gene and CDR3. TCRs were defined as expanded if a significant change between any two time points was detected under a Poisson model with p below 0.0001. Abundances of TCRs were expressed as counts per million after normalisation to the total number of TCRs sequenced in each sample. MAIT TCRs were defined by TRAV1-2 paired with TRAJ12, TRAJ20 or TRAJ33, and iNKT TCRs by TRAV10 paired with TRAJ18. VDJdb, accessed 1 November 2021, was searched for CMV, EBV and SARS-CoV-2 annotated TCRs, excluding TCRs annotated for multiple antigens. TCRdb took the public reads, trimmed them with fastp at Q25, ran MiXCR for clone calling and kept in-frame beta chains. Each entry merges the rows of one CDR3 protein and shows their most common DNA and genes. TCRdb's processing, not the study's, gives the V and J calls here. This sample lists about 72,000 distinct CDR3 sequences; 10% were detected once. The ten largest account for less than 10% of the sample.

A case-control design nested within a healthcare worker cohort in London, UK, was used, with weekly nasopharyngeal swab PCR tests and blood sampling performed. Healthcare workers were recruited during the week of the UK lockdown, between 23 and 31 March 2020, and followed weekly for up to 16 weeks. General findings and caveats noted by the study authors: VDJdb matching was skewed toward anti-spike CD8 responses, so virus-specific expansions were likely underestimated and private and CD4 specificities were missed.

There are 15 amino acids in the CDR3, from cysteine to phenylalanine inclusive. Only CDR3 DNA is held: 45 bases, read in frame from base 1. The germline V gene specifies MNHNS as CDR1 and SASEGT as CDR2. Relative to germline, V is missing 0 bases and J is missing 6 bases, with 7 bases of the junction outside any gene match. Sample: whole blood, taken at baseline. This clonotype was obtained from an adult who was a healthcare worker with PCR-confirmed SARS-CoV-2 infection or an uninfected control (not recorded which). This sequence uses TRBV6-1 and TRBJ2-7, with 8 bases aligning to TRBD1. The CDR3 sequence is CASSEAGQGETEQYF. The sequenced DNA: TGTGCCAGCAGTGAAGCTGGACAGGGAGAGACCGAGCAGTACTTC.